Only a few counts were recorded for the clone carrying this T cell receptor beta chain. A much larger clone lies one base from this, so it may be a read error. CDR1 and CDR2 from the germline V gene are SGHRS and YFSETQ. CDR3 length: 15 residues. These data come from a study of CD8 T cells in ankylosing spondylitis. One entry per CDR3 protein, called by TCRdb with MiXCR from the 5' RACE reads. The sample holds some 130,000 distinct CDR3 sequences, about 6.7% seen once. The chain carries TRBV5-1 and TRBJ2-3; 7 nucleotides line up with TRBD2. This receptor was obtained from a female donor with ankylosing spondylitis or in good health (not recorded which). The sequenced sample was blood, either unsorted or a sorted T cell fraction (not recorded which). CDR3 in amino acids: CASSLVGGSTDAQYF. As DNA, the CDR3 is TGCGCCAGCAGCTTGGTGGGGGGGAGCACAGATGCGCAGTATTTT.